This is a list of T cell receptor beta chains from one sample in a study of blood T cell repertoires in COVID-19. Method: immunoSEQ multiplex PCR; TCRdb's copy keeps in-frame clones and lacks some. The data show roughly 370,000 clones, around nine tenths seen once. The sequenced material came from PBMCs or T cells enriched from blood (not recorded which). These receptors all come from a woman aged 45 to 65 who had recovered from COVID-19. The conserved cysteine and the conserved F or W are not part of the CDR3 here. The order of the fields is D gene, V gene, J gene, clone size, CDR3 protein. The D gene is left open where the match is weak. Clone size appears in some rows only: once, few, many, or a class for an expanded clone.

d_call: .; v_call: TRBV5-4; j_call: TRBJ2-2; clone_size: .; cdr3_aa: ASSLEEQLDTGELF
d_call: .; v_call: TRBV7-2; j_call: TRBJ2-5; clone_size: .; cdr3_aa: ASSLVRGMRETQY
d_call: .; v_call: TRBV6-5; j_call: TRBJ1-3; clone_size: .; cdr3_aa: ASRKWTEHNTIY
d_call: .; v_call: TRBV3-1/TRBV3-2; j_call: TRBJ2-1; clone_size: .; cdr3_aa: ASSQDSVYPRYWSYNEQF
d_call: .; v_call: TRBV4-1; j_call: TRBJ1-1; clone_size: .; cdr3_aa: ASSVAGQLTEAF
d_call: .; v_call: TRBV5-6; j_call: TRBJ1-6; clone_size: .; cdr3_aa: ASSLARDTYNSPLH
d_call: .; v_call: TRBV6-5; j_call: TRBJ1-6; clone_size: .; cdr3_aa: ASTPGARRNSPLH
d_call: TRBD2; v_call: TRBV7-2; j_call: TRBJ2-2; clone_size: .; cdr3_aa: ASSLRWLAGGQTGELF
d_call: .; v_call: TRBV7-9; j_call: TRBJ2-3; clone_size: once; cdr3_aa: ASSSRVGTDTQY
d_call: .; v_call: TRBV5-3; j_call: TRBJ1-6; clone_size: .; cdr3_aa: ARSLAGPLH
d_call: TRBD1; v_call: TRBV7-7; j_call: TRBJ1-6; clone_size: .; cdr3_aa: ASSQQKDRKIENSPLH
d_call: .; v_call: TRBV19; j_call: TRBJ2-7; clone_size: .; cdr3_aa: ASSIYGNTYEQY
d_call: TRBD1; v_call: TRBV6-5; j_call: TRBJ1-2; clone_size: few; cdr3_aa: ASETGTNYGYT
d_call: .; v_call: TRBV11-2; j_call: TRBJ2-7; clone_size: few; cdr3_aa: ASSLMVSEQY
d_call: .; v_call: TRBV9; j_call: TRBJ1-1; clone_size: .; cdr3_aa: ASSVANARGEAF
d_call: .; v_call: TRBV2; j_call: TRBJ1-6; clone_size: .; cdr3_aa: ASSLDSLNNSPLH
d_call: .; v_call: TRBV4-2; j_call: TRBJ2-1; clone_size: .; cdr3_aa: ASSPGEAQF
d_call: TRBD2; v_call: TRBV3-1/TRBV3-2; j_call: TRBJ2-5; clone_size: .; cdr3_aa: ASRRSGGDLGAQY
d_call: .; v_call: TRBV18; j_call: TRBJ1-2; clone_size: .; cdr3_aa: ASSSLTDRILYYGYT
d_call: TRBD1; v_call: TRBV19; j_call: TRBJ1-5; clone_size: .; cdr3_aa: ASSSGQGEGNQPQH
d_call: TRBD1; v_call: TRBV7-8; j_call: TRBJ1-5; clone_size: .; cdr3_aa: ASSSDRENQPQH
d_call: .; v_call: TRBV6-2/TRBV6-3; j_call: TRBJ2-3; clone_size: .; cdr3_aa: ASSRAQGTDTQY
d_call: TRBD2; v_call: TRBV15; j_call: TRBJ2-4; clone_size: .; cdr3_aa: ATSIGTSGGENIQY
d_call: TRBD1; v_call: TRBV5-6; j_call: TRBJ2-7; clone_size: .; cdr3_aa: ASSLAPGTGAHYEQY
d_call: TRBD1; v_call: TRBV2; j_call: TRBJ1-5; clone_size: once; cdr3_aa: ASSRTGGNQPQH
d_call: .; v_call: TRBV7-3; j_call: TRBJ1-1; clone_size: .; cdr3_aa: ASSLTRGEAF
d_call: .; v_call: TRBV28; j_call: TRBJ1-1; clone_size: .; cdr3_aa: ASSLSGGPPNTEAF
d_call: .; v_call: TRBV29-1; j_call: TRBJ1-1; clone_size: .; cdr3_aa: SVRTALNTEAF
d_call: .; v_call: TRBV12-3/TRBV12-4; j_call: TRBJ1-4; clone_size: .; cdr3_aa: ASSLGRGEKLF
d_call: TRBD1; v_call: TRBV5-1; j_call: TRBJ1-2; clone_size: .; cdr3_aa: ASSSEGAQGGYT
d_call: TRBD2; v_call: TRBV6-2/TRBV6-3; j_call: TRBJ2-3; clone_size: .; cdr3_aa: ASSPKGLAGGLRLNTSTDTQY
d_call: .; v_call: TRBV7-2; j_call: TRBJ1-6; clone_size: .; cdr3_aa: ASSFYPIPNSPLH
d_call: .; v_call: TRBV5-1; j_call: TRBJ1-1; clone_size: .; cdr3_aa: ASSLTVGTEAF
d_call: TRBD1; v_call: TRBV12-5; j_call: TRBJ1-3; clone_size: .; cdr3_aa: ASAPSGGGNTIY
d_call: .; v_call: TRBV19; j_call: TRBJ2-2; clone_size: .; cdr3_aa: ASRLRAASDLNTGELF
d_call: .; v_call: TRBV6-1; j_call: TRBJ2-7; clone_size: .; cdr3_aa: ASSEGGSSAYEQY
d_call: TRBD1; v_call: TRBV6-5; j_call: TRBJ1-5; clone_size: few; cdr3_aa: ASSPGTGNNQPQH
d_call: .; v_call: TRBV6-2/TRBV6-3; j_call: TRBJ2-7; clone_size: .; cdr3_aa: ASSFRDSGIYEQY
d_call: TRBD2; v_call: TRBV3-1/TRBV3-2; j_call: TRBJ2-3; clone_size: .; cdr3_aa: ASSPSGARGGQY
d_call: TRBD1; v_call: TRBV27; j_call: TRBJ1-2; clone_size: .; cdr3_aa: ASRPAGTGSWYGYT
d_call: TRBD1; v_call: TRBV5-1; j_call: TRBJ1-2; clone_size: .; cdr3_aa: ASGQTGGTSYGYT
d_call: .; v_call: TRBV13; j_call: TRBJ2-3; clone_size: .; cdr3_aa: ASSYGGAGTEEY
d_call: TRBD2; v_call: TRBV30; j_call: TRBJ2-3; clone_size: .; cdr3_aa: AWSTLFPSGGRDTQY
d_call: TRBD1; v_call: TRBV7-2; j_call: TRBJ1-1; clone_size: once; cdr3_aa: ASSKGQGYTEAF
d_call: .; v_call: TRBV7-2; j_call: TRBJ1-2; clone_size: once; cdr3_aa: ASSLPTAGYT
d_call: .; v_call: TRBV5-6; j_call: TRBJ1-1; clone_size: few; cdr3_aa: ASSPGGGEAF
d_call: .; v_call: TRBV6-5; j_call: TRBJ2-6; clone_size: .; cdr3_aa: ASILGSSGANVLT
d_call: TRBD1; v_call: TRBV3-1/TRBV3-2; j_call: TRBJ1-2; clone_size: .; cdr3_aa: ASSLSRTGSYT
d_call: .; v_call: TRBV7-2; j_call: TRBJ2-2; clone_size: .; cdr3_aa: ASIPTGGSSGELF
d_call: .; v_call: TRBV3-1/TRBV3-2; j_call: TRBJ2-4; clone_size: few; cdr3_aa: ASSQLGGVKNIQY
d_call: TRBD2; v_call: TRBV27; j_call: TRBJ2-3; clone_size: .; cdr3_aa: ASSFSGSSTDTQY